The present T cell receptor (beta chain) was sequenced within a study of T cell responses to AZD1222 COVID-19 vaccine. General observations from the study: Increases in Spike-specific TCR breadth and depth were seen after two AZD1222 doses. Clonal diversity may have been underestimated in mostly white British donors.

Trimming shortened V by 5 bases and J by 2 bases, and 10 bases separated the two germline ends. The CDR3 extends over 14 amino acids. Germline CDR1 reads LGHNA; CDR2 reads YSLEER. The repertoire was sequenced with immunoSEQ multiplex PCR; TCRdb's copy has only in-frame clones and lacks some. The sample lists fewer than 150,000 clones, roughly 87% occurring once. Comment on this clone: Antigen specificity is unknown.

The sample was peripheral blood, taken on day 0 of AZD1222 vaccination. This chain connects TRBV4-3 to TRBJ1-5; tentatively, D is TRBD1 (5 bases). The TCR sequence derives from an adult in good health. The CDR3 DNA follows: TGCGCCAGCAGCAAACAGGTCCGCAATCAGCCCCAGCATTTT. It yields the protein CASSKQVRNQPQHF.